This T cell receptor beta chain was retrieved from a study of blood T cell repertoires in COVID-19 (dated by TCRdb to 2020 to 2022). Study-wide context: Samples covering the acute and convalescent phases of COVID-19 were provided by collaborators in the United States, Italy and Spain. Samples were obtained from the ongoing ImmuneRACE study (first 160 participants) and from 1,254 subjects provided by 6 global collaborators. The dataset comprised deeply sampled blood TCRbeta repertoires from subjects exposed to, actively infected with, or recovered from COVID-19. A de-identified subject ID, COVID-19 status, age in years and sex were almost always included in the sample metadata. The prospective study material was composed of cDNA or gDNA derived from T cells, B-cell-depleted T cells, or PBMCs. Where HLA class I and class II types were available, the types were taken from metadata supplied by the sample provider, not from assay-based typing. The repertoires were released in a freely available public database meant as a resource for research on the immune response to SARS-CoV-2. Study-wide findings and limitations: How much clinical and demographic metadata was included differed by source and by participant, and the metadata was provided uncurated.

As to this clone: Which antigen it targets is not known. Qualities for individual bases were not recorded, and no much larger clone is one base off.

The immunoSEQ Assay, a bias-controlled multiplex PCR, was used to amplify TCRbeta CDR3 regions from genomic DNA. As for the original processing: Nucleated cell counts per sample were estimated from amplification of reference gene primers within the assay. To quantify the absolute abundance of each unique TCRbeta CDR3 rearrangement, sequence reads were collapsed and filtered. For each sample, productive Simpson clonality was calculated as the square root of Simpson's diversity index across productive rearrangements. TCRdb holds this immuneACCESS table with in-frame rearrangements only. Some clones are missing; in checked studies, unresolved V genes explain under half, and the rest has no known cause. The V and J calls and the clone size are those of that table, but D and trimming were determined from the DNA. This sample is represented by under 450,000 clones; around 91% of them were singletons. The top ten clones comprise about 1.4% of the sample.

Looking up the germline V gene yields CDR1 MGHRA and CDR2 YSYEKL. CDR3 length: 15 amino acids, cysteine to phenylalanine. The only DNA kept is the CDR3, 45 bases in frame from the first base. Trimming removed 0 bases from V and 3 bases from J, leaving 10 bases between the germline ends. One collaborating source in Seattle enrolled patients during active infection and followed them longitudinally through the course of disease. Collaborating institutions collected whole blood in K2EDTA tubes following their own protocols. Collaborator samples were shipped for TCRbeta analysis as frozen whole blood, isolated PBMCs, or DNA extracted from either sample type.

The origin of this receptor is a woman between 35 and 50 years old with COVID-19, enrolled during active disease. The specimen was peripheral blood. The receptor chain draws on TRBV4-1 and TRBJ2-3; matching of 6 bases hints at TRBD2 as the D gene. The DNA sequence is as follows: TGCGCCAGCAGCCAAGAGGACGGGAGAACAGATACGCAGTATTTT. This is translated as CASSQEDGRTDTQYF.